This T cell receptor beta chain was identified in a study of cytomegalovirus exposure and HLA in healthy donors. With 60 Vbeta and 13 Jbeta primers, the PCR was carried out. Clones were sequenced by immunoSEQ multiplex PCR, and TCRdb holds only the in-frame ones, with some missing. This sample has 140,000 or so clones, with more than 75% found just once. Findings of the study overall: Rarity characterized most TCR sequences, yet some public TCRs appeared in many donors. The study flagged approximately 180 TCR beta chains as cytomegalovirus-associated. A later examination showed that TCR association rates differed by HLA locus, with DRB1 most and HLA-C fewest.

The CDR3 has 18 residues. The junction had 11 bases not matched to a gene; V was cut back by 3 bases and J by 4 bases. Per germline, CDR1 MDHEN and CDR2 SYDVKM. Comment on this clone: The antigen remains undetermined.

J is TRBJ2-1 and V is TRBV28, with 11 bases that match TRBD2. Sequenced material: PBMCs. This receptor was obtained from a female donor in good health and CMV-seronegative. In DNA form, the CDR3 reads TGTGCCAGCAGTTTCTCTTCTAGACTAGCGGGACTATACAATGAGCAGTTCTTC. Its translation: CASSFSSRLAGLYNEQFF. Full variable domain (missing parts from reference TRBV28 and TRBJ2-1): DVKVTQSSRYLVKRTGEKVFLECVQDMDHENMFWYRQDPGLGLRLIYFSYDVKMKEKGDIPEGYSVSREKKERFSLILESASTNQTSMYLCASSFSSRLAGLYNEQFFGPGTRLTVL.